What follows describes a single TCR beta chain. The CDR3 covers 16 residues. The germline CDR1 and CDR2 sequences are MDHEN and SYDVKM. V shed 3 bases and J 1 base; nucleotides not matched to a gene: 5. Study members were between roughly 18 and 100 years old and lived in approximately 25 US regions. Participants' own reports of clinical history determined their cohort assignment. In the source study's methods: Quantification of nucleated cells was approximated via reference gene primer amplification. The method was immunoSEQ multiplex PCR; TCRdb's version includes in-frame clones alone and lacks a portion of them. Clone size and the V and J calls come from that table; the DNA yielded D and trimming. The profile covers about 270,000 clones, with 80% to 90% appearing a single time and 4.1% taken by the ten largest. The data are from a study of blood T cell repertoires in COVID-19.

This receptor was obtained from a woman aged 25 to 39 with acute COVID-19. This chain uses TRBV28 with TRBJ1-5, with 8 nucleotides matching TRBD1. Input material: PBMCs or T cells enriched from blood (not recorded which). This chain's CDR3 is CASSFAGTGSNQPQHF. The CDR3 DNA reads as TGTGCCAGCAGTTTCGCGGGGACAGGCAGCAATCAGCCCCAGCATTTT.